These 28 T cell receptor beta chains originate from one sample sequenced in a study of shared clonotypes between healthy human individuals. The assay was immunoSEQ multiplex PCR, and TCRdb's table has in-frame clones only and misses some. The data hold about 2.4 million clones, with around 90% observed a single time. The sample comprised naive CD4+ T cells sorted from blood. Subset: CD45RA+ positively selected. Receptors were obtained from a man aged 18 to 29 in good health.

The chain recombines TRBV7-8 with TRBJ2-1; possibly TRBD2 for D (6 bases). The CDR3 consists of 17 residues. Trimming removed 5 bases from V and 1 base from J, with 18 bases in between. Germline CDR1 is SGHVS and CDR2 is FQNEAQ. The CDR3 spells CASSLLEGGWSYNEQFF. CDR3 nucleotide sequence: TGTGCCAGCAGCCTATTGGAGGGCGGATGGTCCTACAATGAGCAGTTCTTC.

This clone appeared a single time. V gene TRBV5-6 combines with J gene TRBJ2-7, with 7 positions matching TRBD1. Germline CDR1 is SGHDT and CDR2 is YYEEEE. Trimming took 4 bases from V and 3 from J; bases not matched to a gene: 10. This CDR3 is 15 amino acids long. The CDR3 is CASSRLDRNVYEQYF. The CDR3 coding sequence is TGTGCCAGCAGCCGCCTGGACAGGAACGTCTACGAGCAGTACTTC.

V gene TRBV19 combines with J gene TRBJ2-3; D might be TRBD2 (6 bases). The CDR3 consists of 14 residues. V was shortened by 6 bases and J by 1 base, with 11 bases between the two germline ends. CDR1 is LNHDA, CDR2 SQIVND, per germline (reference sequence). Written as DNA, the CDR3 is TGTGCCAGTAGAGGGGACTCGCGCACAGATACGCAGTATTTT. It yields the protein CASRGDSRTDTQYF.

To note about this clone: Other nucleotide sequences in the sample specify the same CDR3. The chain combines TRBV6-5 with TRBJ2-1, with 7 bases that match TRBD1. The germline V gene encodes CDR1 MNHEY and CDR2 SVGAGI. The CDR3 has 12 amino acids. V lost 6 bases to trimming and J lost 8 bases; unmatched junction nucleotides: 4. The CDR3 sequence: CASSRTGDEQFF. In DNA form, the CDR3 reads TGTGCCAGCAGCCGCACAGGGGATGAGCAGTTCTTC.

The J gene is TRBJ2-7, the V gene TRBV19; TRBD1 matches 7 bases. CDR3 length: 16 amino acids. V lost 8 bases to trimming and J lost 0 bases; unmatched junction nucleotides: 13. Germline CDR1 and CDR2: LNHDA and SQIVND (reference sequence). The chain's CDR3 is CASSGFQGVNSYEQYF. CDR3 in DNA: TGTGCCAGTTCGGGTTTCCAGGGGGTGAACTCCTACGAGCAGTACTTC.

As for this clone: Other DNA sequences in the sample encode the same CDR3. V gene TRBV18 combines with J gene TRBJ2-5; D may be TRBD1 (5 bases). The V gene's germline CDR1 is KGHSH and CDR2 LQKENI. Trimming took 2 bases from V and 2 from J, leaving 9 bases between them. The CDR3 spans 14 residues. CDR3 bases: TGTGCCAGCTCACCAGGGGCTCAACAAGAGACCCAGTACTTC. Translating gives CASSPGAQQETQYF. Drawing the rest from reference TRBV18 and TRBJ2-5, the complete variable domain is NAGVMQNPRHLVRRRGQEARLRCSPMKGHSHVYWYRQLPEEGLKFMVYLQKENIIDESGMPKERFSAEFPKEGPSILRIQQVVRGDSAAYFCASSPGAQQETQYFGPGTRLLVL.

The rearrangement joins TRBV7-9 to TRBJ2-5; 8 nucleotides line up with TRBD1. The CDR3 loop spans 16 amino acids. V dropped 2 bases and J dropped 7; count of bases not matched to a gene: 12. Germline CDR1 SEHNR, CDR2 FQNEAQ (reference sequence). This CDR3 reads CASSLMGQDPGGTQYF. In nucleotides, the CDR3 is TGTGCCAGCAGCTTAATGGGACAGGACCCCGGCGGGACCCAGTACTTC.

The chain recombines TRBV10-3 with TRBJ2-3; no clear D gene. Germline lookup yields CDR1 ENHRY and CDR2 SYGVKD. V shed 6 bases and J shed 2 bases, with 3 bases lying between them. CDR3 length equals 11 residues. The CDR3 DNA reads TGTGCCATCAGACACACAGATACGCAGTATTTT. This translates into CAIRHTDTQYF.

Turning to this clone: Other nucleotide sequences from this sample produce the same CDR3. The chain has TRBV9 and TRBJ2-7; D may be TRBD2 (5 bases). The CDR3 runs to 15 residues. Germline V gives CDR1 SGDLS, CDR2 YYNGEE. The V end lost 0 bases, the J end lost 0 bases, and 10 bases lay between the germline ends. The CDR3 protein is CASSVGSASSYEQYF. DNA of the CDR3: TGTGCCAGCAGCGTAGGTAGCGCGAGCTCCTACGAGCAGTACTTC. The full variable domain, with the rest looked up from reference TRBV9 and TRBJ2-7, is DSGVTQTPKHLITATGQRVTLRCSPRSGDLSVYWYQQSLDQGLQFLIQYYNGEERAKGNILERFSAQQFPDLHSELNLSSLELGDSALYFCASSVGSASSYEQYFGPGTRLTVT.

The chain joins TRBV6-6 to TRBJ1-4; D is unresolved. Trimming left V 3 bases short and J 8 bases short, with 7 bases between. The CDR3 runs to 12 residues. CDR1 is MNHNY and CDR2 is SVGAGI in the germline V gene (reference sequence). CDR3 DNA sequence: TGTGCCAGCAGTTATCGGTCCGAAAAACTGTTTTTT. It codes for CASSYRSEKLFF.

V gene TRBV10-1 combines with J gene TRBJ2-2; D ambiguous. The CDR3 has 13 amino acids. The germline V gene encodes CDR1 WNHNN and CDR2 SYGVQD (reference sequence). V was cut by 2 bases and J by 3 bases, with 4 bases left in between. The CDR3 coding sequence is TGCGCCAGCAGTGAGGGGGACACCGGGGAGCTGTTTTTT. Translated: CASSEGDTGELFF.

The chain has TRBV7-2 and TRBJ2-1; 7 bases agree with TRBD2. Per the germline V gene, CDR1 is SGHTA and CDR2 is FQGNSA. This CDR3 contains 13 residues. V dropped 0 bases and J dropped 12; count of bases not matched to a gene: 5. CDR3 sequence reads: CASSLAQAGRQFF. CDR3 bases: TGTGCCAGCAGCTTAGCGCAAGCGGGAAGGCAGTTCTTC.

The chain carries TRBV1 and TRBJ2-3; the table gives TRBD2 as D, unverified against the DNA. TRBV1 is a known pseudogene. CDR3 length: 17 residues. CDR3: CTSSQGTPGLGCGTQYF. In DNA, the CDR3 is TGCACCAGCAGCCAAGGGACCCCGGGACTAGGGTGTGGGACGCAGTATTTT.

V usage is TRBV9 and J usage is TRBJ1-3, with D possibly being TRBD1 (5 bases). This CDR3 comprises 15 residues. Germline V gene data show CDR1 as SGDLS and CDR2 as YYNGEE. Trimming stripped 0 bases from V and 2 bases from J, with 9 bases between. CDR3 coding DNA: TGTGCCAGCAGCGTAGAGGGGACCCCTGGAAACACCATATATTTT. Translated: CASSVEGTPGNTIYF.

This clone was seen more than once but under ten times. Other DNA sequences within the sample encode an identical CDR3. The V call is TRBV30, the J call TRBJ1-5; possible D gene TRBD1, 6 bases. This CDR3 comprises 13 residues. The germline V and J ends were trimmed by 1 base and 6 bases, with 10 bases remaining between them. The germline CDR1 and CDR2 sequences are GTSNPN and SVGIG (reference sequence). Here the CDR3 reads CAWSAGVSQPQHF. As DNA, the CDR3 is TGTGCCTGGAGTGCAGGGGTTAGTCAGCCCCAGCATTTT.

The chain links TRBV12-5 to TRBJ2-1; no clear D gene. Germline assignment: CDR1 LGHNT and CDR2 FRNRAP. Trimming took 6 bases from V and 7 from J, leaving 10 bases between them. CDR3 length: 12 residues. CDR3 DNA sequence: TGTGCTAGTGGGCTCGACGTAAATGAGCAGTTCTTC. Protein product: CASGLDVNEQFF.

The genes are TRBV2 and TRBJ1-6, with 8 bases matching TRBD1. The V gene end was trimmed by 7 bases and the J gene end by 10 bases; junction bases not matched to a gene: 18. CDR1 and CDR2 from the germline V gene are SNHLY and FYNNEI. CDR3 length: 17 amino acids. Written as DNA, the CDR3 is TGTGCCAGCACCTTTACTCCGGGACAGGAGGCAGGGTCACCCCTCCACTTT. Translated: CASTFTPGQEAGSPLHF.

V is TRBV21-1 and J is TRBJ2-7; the tabulated D call, TRBD1, remains unverified against the DNA. TRBV21-1 is a listed pseudogene. This CDR3 has 16 amino acids. The CDR3: CASRLDRTATTYEQYF. CDR3 in DNA: TGTGCCAGCCGGTTGGATCGGACAGCAACAACCTACGAGCAGTACTTC.

The chain is built from TRBV7-2 and TRBJ1-1, with D possibly being TRBD1 (6 bases). The germline V and J ends were trimmed by 5 bases and 2 bases, with 12 bases remaining between them. Germline CDR1 and CDR2: SGHTA and FQGNSA. CDR3 length: 14 amino acids. CDR3 residues: CASSRTGLNTEAFF. The CDR3 nucleotides are TGTGCCAGCAGCAGAACAGGGTTAAACACTGAAGCTTTCTTT.

The chain uses TRBV2 and TRBJ1-2, with no clear D. The CDR3 contains 14 residues. Trimming removed 3 bases from V and 4 bases from J, with 12 bases in between. Germline-derived CDR1 and CDR2 are SNHLY and FYNNEI. CDR3 in amino acids: CASSDTQAPYGYTF. The CDR3 coding sequence is TGTGCCAGCAGTGACACGCAGGCCCCCTATGGCTACACCTTC. Together with reference TRBV2 and TRBJ1-2, the CDR3 gives the full variable domain: EPEVTQTPSHQVTQMGQEVILRCVPISNHLYFYWYRQILGQKVEFLVSFYNNEISEKSEIFDDQFSVERPDGSNFTLKIRSTKLEDSAMYFCASSDTQAPYGYTFGSGTRLTVV.

The chain has TRBV6-5 and TRBJ2-6, with 7 bases matching TRBD2. The CDR3 runs 13 residues. Looked up from germline, CDR1 is MNHEY and CDR2 is SVGAGI. CDR3 sequence reads: CACGRGGANVLTF. CDR3 DNA: TGTGCTTGCGGGAGAGGTGGGGCCAACGTCCTGACTTTC.

The chain uses TRBV30 and TRBJ1-6; TRBD1 might be the D (5 bases). The CDR3 totals 19 residues. Germline assignment: CDR1 GTSNPN and CDR2 SVGIG (reference sequence). Trimming took 1 base from V and 0 from J, leaving 19 bases between them. CDR3 in amino acids: CAWSGRDLLKSSYNSPLHF. As DNA, the CDR3 is TGTGCCTGGAGTGGCAGGGACCTTCTAAAGAGCTCCTATAATTCACCCCTCCACTTT.

As regards this clone: Other DNA sequences of this sample code for an identical CDR3. The rearrangement joins TRBV7-9 to TRBJ1-3; D not resolved. The V end was cut by 3 bases, the J end by 2 bases, with 2 bases between. CDR3 length: 12 residues. Germline CDR1 is SEHNR and CDR2 is FQNEAQ (reference sequence). The CDR3 sequence: CASSLAGNTIYF. The CDR3, as DNA: TGTGCCAGCAGCTTGGCTGGAAACACCATATATTTT.

This chain uses TRBV15 with TRBJ2-7; D is unclear. Germline CDR1 is LNHNV and CDR2 is YYDKDF (reference sequence). The CDR3 sequence is 15 residues long. V was shortened by 1 base and J by 2 bases, with 12 bases between the two germline ends. CDR3 sequence (DNA): TGTGCCACCAGCAGAGCCCCAGGTCAGACCTACGAGCAGTACTTC. Its protein is CATSRAPGQTYEQYF.

This chain joins TRBV10-1 and TRBJ1-4; D is unclear. Looked up from germline, CDR1 is WNHNN and CDR2 is SYGVQD (reference sequence). The CDR3 runs 13 residues. V was cut by 6 bases and J by 7 bases, with 12 bases left in between. Here the CDR3 reads CASSRTMGEKLFF. DNA for the CDR3: TGCGCCAGCAGCCGAACAATGGGTGAAAAACTGTTTTTT.

V is TRBV19 and J is TRBJ1-5; tentatively, D is TRBD1 (5 bases). Germline-derived CDR1 and CDR2 are LNHDA and SQIVND (reference sequence). The CDR3 is 17 residues long. V lost 1 base to trimming and J lost 4 bases, with 17 bases between them. The CDR3: CASSIVGTDPLNQPQHF. CDR3 DNA sequence: TGTGCCAGTAGTATAGTAGGGACGGACCCTTTGAATCAGCCCCAGCATTTT.

The chain links TRBV5-6 to TRBJ1-4, with D tentatively TRBD1 (5 bases). This CDR3 is built from 15 residues. The germline gives CDR1 SGHDT, CDR2 YYEEEE. V dropped 4 bases and J dropped 3 bases, with 13 bases sitting between them. CDR3: CASSPGPGPNEKLFF. The DNA for the CDR3 is TGTGCCAGCAGCCCGGGGCCGGGGCCTAATGAAAAACTGTTTTTT. Full variable domain (outside the CDR3, taken from reference TRBV5-6 and TRBJ1-4): DAGVTQSPTHLIKTRGQQVTLRCSPKSGHDTVSWYQQALGQGPQFIFQYYEEEERQRGNFPDRFSGHQFPNYSSELNVNALLLGDSALYLCASSPGPGPNEKLFFGSGTQLSVL.

The V gene is TRBV29-1, the J gene TRBJ2-1; no firm D call. The CDR3 covers 12 residues. Trimming removed 4 bases at V and 0 bases at J, with 4 bases between. The germline gives CDR1 SQVTM, CDR2 ANQGSEA. For the CDR3, the DNA is TGCAGCGTTGGTGACTCCTACAATGAGCAGTTCTTC. As protein: CSVGDSYNEQFF.